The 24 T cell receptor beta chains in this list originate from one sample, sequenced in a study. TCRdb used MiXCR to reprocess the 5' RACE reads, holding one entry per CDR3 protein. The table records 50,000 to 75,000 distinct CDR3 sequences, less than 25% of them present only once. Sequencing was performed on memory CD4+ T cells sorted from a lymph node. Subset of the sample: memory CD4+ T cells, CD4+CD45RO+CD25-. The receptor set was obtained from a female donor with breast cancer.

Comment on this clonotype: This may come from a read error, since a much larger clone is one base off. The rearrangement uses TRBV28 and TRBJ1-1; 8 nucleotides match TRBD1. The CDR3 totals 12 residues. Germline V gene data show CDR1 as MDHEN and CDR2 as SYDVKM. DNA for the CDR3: TGTGCCAGCAGTACCTCGGACAGGGAGGCTCTCTTT. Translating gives CASSTSDREALF.

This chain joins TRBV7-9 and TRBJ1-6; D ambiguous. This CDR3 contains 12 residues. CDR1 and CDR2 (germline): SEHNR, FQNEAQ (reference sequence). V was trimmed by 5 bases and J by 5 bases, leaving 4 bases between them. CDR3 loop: CASSRDNSPLHF. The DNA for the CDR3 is TGTGCCAGCAGCCGAGATAATTCACCCCTCCACTTT.

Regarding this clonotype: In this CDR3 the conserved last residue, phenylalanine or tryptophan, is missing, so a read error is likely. The DNA of the CDR3 is TGCGCCAGCAGCTTGGTCGGTGACGGTGAAGCTTTCCTT. It codes for CASSLVGDGEAFL. V usage is TRBV5-1 and J usage is TRBJ1-1; no reliable D call. The germline CDR1 and CDR2 sequences are SGHRS and YFSETQ. V lost 0 bases and J lost 7, with 10 bases in between. The CDR3 loop spans 13 amino acids.

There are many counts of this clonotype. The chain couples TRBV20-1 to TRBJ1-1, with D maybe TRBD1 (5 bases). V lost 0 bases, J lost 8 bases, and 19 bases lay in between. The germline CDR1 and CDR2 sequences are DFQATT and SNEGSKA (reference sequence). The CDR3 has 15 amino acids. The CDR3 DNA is TGCAGTGCTAGAGACTCGCCCCGGGGCACCCCCGAAGCTTTCTTT. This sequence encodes CSARDSPRGTPEAFF.

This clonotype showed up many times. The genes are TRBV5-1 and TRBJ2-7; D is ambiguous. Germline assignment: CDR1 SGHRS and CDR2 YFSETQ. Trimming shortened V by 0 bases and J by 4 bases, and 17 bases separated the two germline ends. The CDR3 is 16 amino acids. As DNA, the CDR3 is TGCGCCAGCAGCTTGGACGGCCACACCACCGTATACGAGCAGTACTTC. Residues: CASSLDGHTTVYEQYF.

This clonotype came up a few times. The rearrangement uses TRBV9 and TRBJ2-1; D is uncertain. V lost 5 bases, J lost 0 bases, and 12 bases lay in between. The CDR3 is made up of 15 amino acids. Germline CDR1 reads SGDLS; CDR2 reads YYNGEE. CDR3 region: CASRMTRSSYNEQFF. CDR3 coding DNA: TGTGCCAGCAGGATGACCCGGAGCTCCTACAATGAGCAGTTCTTC.

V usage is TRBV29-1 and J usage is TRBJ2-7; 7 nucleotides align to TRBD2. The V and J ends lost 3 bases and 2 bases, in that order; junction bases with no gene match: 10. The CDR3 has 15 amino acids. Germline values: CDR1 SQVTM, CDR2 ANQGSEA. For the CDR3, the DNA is TGCAGCGTTGAGGTGGCGGGAGAGGGCCCCTACGAGCAGTACTTC. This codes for CSVEVAGEGPYEQYF.

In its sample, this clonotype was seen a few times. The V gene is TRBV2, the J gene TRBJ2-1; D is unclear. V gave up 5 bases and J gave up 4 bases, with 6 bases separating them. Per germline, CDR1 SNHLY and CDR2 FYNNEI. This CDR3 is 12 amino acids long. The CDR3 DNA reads TGTGCCAGCAGTCGAGTATACAATGAGCAGTTCTTC. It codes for CASSRVYNEQFF. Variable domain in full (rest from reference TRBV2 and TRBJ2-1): EPEVTQTPSHQVTQMGQEVILRCVPISNHLYFYWYRQILGQKVEFLVSFYNNEISEKSEIFDDQFSVERPDGSNFTLKIRSTKLEDSAMYFCASSRVYNEQFFGPGTRLTVL.

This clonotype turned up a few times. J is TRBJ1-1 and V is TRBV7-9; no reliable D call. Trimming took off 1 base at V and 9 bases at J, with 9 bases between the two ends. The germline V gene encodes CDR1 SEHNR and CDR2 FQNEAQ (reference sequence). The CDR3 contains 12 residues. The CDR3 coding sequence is TGTGCCAGCAGCTTAGGACGGCTCCAAGCTTTCTTT. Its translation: CASSLGRLQAFF.

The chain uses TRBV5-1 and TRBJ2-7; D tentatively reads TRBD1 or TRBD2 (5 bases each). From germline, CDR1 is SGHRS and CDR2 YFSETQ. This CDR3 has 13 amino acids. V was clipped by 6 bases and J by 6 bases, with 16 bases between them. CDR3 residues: CASKRDGDAEQYF. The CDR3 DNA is TGCGCCAGCAAAAGGGACGGGGACGCCGAGCAGTACTTC.

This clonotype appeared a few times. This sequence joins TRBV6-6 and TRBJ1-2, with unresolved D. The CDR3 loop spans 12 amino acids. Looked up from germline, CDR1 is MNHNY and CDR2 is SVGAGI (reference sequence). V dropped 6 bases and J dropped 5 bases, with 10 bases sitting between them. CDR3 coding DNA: TGTGCCAGCAGAAGTCAGGTATATGGCTACACCTTC. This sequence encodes CASRSQVYGYTF.

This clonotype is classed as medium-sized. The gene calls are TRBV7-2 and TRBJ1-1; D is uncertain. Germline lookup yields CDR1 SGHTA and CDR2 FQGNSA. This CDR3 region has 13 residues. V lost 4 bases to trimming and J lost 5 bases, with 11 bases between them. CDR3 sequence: CASSSMYGTEAFF. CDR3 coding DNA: TGTGCCAGCAGCTCCATGTATGGGACTGAAGCTTTCTTT. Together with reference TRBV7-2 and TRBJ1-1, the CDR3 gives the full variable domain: GAGVSQSPSNKVTEKGKDVELRCDPISGHTALYWYRQSLGQGLEFLIYFQGNSAPDKSGLPSDRFSAERTGGSVSTLTIQRTQQEDSAVYLCASSSMYGTEAFFGQGTRLTVV.

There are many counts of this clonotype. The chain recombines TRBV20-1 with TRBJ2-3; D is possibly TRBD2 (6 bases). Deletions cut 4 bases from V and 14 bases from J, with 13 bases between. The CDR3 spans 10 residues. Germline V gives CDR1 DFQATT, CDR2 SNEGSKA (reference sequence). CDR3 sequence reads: CSATGTGLYF. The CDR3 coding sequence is TGCAGTGCTACCGGGACTGGTTTGTATTTT.

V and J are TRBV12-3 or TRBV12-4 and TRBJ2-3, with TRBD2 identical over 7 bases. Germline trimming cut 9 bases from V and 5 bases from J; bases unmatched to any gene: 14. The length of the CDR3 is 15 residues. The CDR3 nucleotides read TGTGCCAGTAAGATCGGGAGCGGGGTGAGAGATACGCAGTATTTT. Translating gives CASKIGSGVRDTQYF.

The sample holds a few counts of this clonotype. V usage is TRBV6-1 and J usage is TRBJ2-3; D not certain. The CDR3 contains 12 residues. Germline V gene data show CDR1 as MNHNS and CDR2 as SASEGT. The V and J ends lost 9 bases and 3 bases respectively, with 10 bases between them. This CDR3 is CASETRTDTQYF. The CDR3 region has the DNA TGTGCCAGTGAGACCCGAACAGATACGCAGTATTTT.

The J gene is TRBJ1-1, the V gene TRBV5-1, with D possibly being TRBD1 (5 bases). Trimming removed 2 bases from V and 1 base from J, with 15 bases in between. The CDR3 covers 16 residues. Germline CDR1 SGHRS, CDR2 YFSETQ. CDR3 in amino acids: CASSLTSGTANTEAFF. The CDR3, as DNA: TGCGCCAGCAGCTTAACCTCCGGGACGGCGAACACTGAAGCTTTCTTT.

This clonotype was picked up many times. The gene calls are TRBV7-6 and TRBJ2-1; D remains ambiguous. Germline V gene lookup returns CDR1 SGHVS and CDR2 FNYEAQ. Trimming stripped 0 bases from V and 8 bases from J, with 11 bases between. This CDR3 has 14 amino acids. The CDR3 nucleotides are TGTGCCAGCAGCTTAGCGGCTAGTGGGGATGAGCAGTTCTTC. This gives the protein CASSLAASGDEQFF. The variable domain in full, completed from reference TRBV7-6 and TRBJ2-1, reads GAGVSQSPRYKVTKRGQDVALRCDPISGHVSLYWYRQALGQGPEFLTYFNYEAQQDKSGLPNDRFSAERPEGSISTLTIQRTEQRDSAMYRCASSLAASGDEQFFGPGTRLTVL.

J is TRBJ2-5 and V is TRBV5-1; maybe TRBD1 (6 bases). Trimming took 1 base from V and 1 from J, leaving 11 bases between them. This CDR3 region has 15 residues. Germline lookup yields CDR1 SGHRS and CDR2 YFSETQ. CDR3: CASSLMGTSQETQYF. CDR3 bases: TGCGCCAGCAGCTTGATGGGGACAAGCCAAGAGACCCAGTACTTC.

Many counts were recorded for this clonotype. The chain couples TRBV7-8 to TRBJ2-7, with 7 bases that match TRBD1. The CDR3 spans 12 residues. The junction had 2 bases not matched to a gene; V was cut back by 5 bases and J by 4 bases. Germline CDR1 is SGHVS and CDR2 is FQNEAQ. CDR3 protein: CASSIRGYEQYF. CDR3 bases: TGTGCCAGCAGCATCAGGGGGTACGAGCAGTACTTC.

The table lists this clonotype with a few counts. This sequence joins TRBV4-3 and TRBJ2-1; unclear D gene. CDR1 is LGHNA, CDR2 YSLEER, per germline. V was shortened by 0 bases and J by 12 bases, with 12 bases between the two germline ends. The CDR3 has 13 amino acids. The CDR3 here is CASSQESPRVQFF. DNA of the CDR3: TGCGCCAGCAGCCAAGAATCGCCCAGAGTGCAGTTCTTC.

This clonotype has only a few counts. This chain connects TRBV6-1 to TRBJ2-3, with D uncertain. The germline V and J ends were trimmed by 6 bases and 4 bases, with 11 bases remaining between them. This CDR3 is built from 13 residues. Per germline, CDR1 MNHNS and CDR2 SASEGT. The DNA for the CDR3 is TGTGCCAGCAGCGCCCAAGTAGCAGATACGCAGTATTTT. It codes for CASSAQVADTQYF.

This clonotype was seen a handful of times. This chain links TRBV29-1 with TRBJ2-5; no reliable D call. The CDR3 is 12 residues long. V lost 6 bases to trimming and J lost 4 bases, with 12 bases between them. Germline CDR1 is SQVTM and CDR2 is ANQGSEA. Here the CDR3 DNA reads TGCAGCGTCGGTGGAGAGAGAGAGACCCAGTACTTC. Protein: CSVGGERETQYF.

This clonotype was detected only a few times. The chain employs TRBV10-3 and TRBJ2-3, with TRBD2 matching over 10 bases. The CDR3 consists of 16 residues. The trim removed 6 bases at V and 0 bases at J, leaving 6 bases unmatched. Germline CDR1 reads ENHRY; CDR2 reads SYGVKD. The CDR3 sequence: CAIRTTSGASTDTQYF. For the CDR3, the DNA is TGTGCCATCAGGACCACTAGCGGGGCTAGCACAGATACGCAGTATTTT.

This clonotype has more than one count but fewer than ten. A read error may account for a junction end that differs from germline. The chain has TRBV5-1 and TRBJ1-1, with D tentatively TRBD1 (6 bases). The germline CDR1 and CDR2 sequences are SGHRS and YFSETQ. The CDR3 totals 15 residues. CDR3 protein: CASCFRGTQNTEAFF. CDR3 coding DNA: TGCGCCAGCTGCTTCAGGGGAACCCAAAACACTGAAGCTTTCTTT.